This T cell receptor (beta chain) was documented in a study of T cells in localized non-small cell lung cancer. A remark on this clone: Antigen specificity is unknown.

Sequencing was performed with immunoSEQ multiplex PCR; in TCRdb, only in-frame clones are kept and a portion is missing. This sample has almost 2,500 clones, with 40% found just once. Study results and limitations: The study found T cell clonality highest in uninvolved adjacent lung, above tumor. Appearing in adjacent lung were a median approximately 57 of the top 100 tumor clones.

Trimming took 0 bases from V and 12 from J; bases not matched to a gene: 6. CDR1 and CDR2 (germline): WNHNN, SYGVQD (reference sequence). The CDR3 length is 13 residues. The sequence derives from a male donor at least 60 years old with stage II squamous cell lung carcinoma. Material: lung tumor tissue, obtained before any cancer treatment. The chain joins TRBV10-1 to TRBJ2-3; 7 nucleotides match TRBD2. The CDR3 is CASSESPRETQYF. CDR3 in DNA: TGCGCCAGCAGTGAGTCTCCGCGGGAGACTCAGTATTTT.